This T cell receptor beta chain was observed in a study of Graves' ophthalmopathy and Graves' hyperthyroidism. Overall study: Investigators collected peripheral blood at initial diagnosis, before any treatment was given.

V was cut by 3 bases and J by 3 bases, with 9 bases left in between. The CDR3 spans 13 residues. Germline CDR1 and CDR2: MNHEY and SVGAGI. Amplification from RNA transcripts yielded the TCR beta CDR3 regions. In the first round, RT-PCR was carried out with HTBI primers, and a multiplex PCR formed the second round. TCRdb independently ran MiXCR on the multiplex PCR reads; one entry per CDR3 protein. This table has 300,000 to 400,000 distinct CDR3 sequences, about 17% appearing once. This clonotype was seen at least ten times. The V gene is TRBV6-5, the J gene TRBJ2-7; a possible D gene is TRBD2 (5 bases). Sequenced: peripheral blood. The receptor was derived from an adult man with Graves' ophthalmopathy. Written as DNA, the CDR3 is TGTGCCAGCAGTTATGGGAGTCGCTACGAGCAGTACTTC. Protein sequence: CASSYGSRYEQYF.